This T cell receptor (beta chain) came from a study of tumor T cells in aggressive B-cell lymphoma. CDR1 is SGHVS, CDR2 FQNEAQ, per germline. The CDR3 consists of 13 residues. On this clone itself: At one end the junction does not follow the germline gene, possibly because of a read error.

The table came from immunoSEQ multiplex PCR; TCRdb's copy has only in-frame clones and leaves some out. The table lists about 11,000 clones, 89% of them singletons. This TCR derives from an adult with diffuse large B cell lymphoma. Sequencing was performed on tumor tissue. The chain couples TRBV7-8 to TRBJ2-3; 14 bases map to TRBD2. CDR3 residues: CASSTGTSGSPDF. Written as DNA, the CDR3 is TGTGCCAGCAGCACGGGGACTAGCGGGAGTCCGGATTTT.